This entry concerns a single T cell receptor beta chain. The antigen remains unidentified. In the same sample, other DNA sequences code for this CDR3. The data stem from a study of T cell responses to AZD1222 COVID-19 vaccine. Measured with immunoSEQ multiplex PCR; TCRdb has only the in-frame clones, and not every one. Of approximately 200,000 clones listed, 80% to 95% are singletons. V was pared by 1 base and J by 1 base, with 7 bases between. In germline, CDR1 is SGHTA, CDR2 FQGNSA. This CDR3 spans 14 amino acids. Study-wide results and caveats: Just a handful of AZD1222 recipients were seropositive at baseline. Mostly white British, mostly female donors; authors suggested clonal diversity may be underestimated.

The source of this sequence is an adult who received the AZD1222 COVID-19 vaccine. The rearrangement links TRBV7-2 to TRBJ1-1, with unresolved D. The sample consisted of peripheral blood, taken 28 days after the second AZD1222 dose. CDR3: CASSLVAGNTEAFF. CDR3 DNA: TGTGCCAGCAGCTTAGTGGCAGGGAACACTGAAGCTTTCTTT.